These 2 T cell receptor beta chains came from one sample sequenced in a study of blood T cells in healthy people across ages (dated by TCRdb to between 2014 and 2017). Receptor amplification or capture employed 5' RACE. The sequencer listed for this sample is Illumina HiSeq 2500. The second PCR ran for about 7 to 11 cycles and used a J-beta primer mix along with a sample-barcoded 5' primer. TCRdb applied fastp at Q25 and MiXCR to the public reads, then kept only in-frame beta chains. For every CDR3 protein sequence, its rows merge into one entry that carries the most common genes and DNA. For this sample the table gives 550,000 to 750,000 distinct CDR3 sequences, of which roughly 20% were detected only once. Roughly 3.9% of the sample rests with the top ten. The sequenced sample was blood. These receptors were collected from a man in his 70s in good health.

This clonotype was detected only a few times. V gene TRBV20-1 combines with J gene TRBJ2-1, with D perhaps assigned TRBD1 or TRBD2 (5 bases each). The CDR3 has 14 amino acids. The germline gives CDR1 DFQATT, CDR2 SNEGSKA (reference sequence). The ends were cut back, 3 bases at V and 8 bases at J, with 17 bases in the middle. The DNA of the CDR3 is TGCAGTGCTAGCCCACGGGGCAATATCGATGAGCAGTTCTTC. It codes for CSASPRGNIDEQFF.

The genes are TRBV6-6 and TRBJ1-1; tentative D call: TRBD1 (5 bases). V was clipped by 5 bases and J by 4 bases, with 14 bases between them. Germline CDR1 MNHNY, CDR2 SVGAGI (reference sequence). The CDR3 totals 14 residues. CDR3 DNA sequence: TGTGCCAGCAGTCGTCCCTCGGGGGTCACTGAAGCTTTCTTT. Translation gives CASSRPSGVTEAFF.